This entry is about one T cell receptor (beta chain). What antigen it recognizes has not been identified. Base qualities are not provided; no much larger clone lies one nucleotide away. The CDR3 regions of human TCRbeta chains were analyzed by immunosequencing. Per the source publication's procedure: Repertoire TCRs were matched against a reference library of SARS-CoV-2-specific TCRs generated with the MIRA antigen-specificity platform. Breadth was defined as the fraction of unique TCRs that were SARS-CoV-2-associated. Depth was defined as the fraction of total T cells that were SARS-CoV-2-associated. Each spike-specific TCR was assigned to its reactive spike region and to a CD4 or CD8 class using the MIRA data. Log10-transformed breadth and depth values were compared by one-way ANOVA with Sidak's multiple comparisons tests. Imported from immuneACCESS, the table was reduced by TCRdb to in-frame sequences with V and J called. These copies leave out some clones; in studies compared against another copy, an unresolved V gene accounts for under half, and the cause of the remainder is not known. The V and J calls and clone size come from that table; D and trimming were worked out from the DNA. The sample contains 100,000 to 140,000 clones, around nine tenths of them found a single time. The ten largest clonotypes hold around 6.6% of the sample.

In light of the paper, this sample's time point label describes: about 28 days (+/-7) after the second vaccine dose. Because spike-specific TCR depth and breadth did not differ between the two schedules, AZD1222 recipients who got a second dose at roughly 4 weeks were pooled with those who got a second dose at roughly 12 weeks. Samples from vaccinated people were obtained from the UK trials COV001 and COV002, which included a single-blind randomized controlled phase 2/3 trial of AZD1222 (ChAdOx1 nCoV-19) in healthy adults. Trial participant PBMC samples were collected at day 0 and day 28 after the second dose for TCRbeta chain sequencing. This entry comes from a study of T cell responses to AZD1222 COVID-19 vaccine (dated by TCRdb to the early 2020s). About the study as a whole: A total of 230 to 250 trial participants underwent TCR sequencing, of whom 200 to 220 received two doses of AZD1222 and about 25 received two doses of the MenACWY control vaccine. Enrollment into the trials was organized by age into subgroups of 18-55, 56-69 and 70-plus years, and those subgroups contained 148, 28 and 57 TCR-sequenced participants, respectively. Beyond this particular receptor, the publication reports: After two AZD1222 doses, spike-specific TCR breadth and depth were significantly higher than at day 0 and than in MenACWY recipients. Because no samples from the day 14 peak response were available, repertoires could be characterized only after the peak T cell response. Participants were mostly white British and included more females than males, and it was suggested by the authors that clonal diversity may have been underestimated. In the small 56-69-year group, the increase in depth fell short of significance, most likely because of low power. Vaccine-associated CD4 TCRs spanned the whole spike protein, with dominant responses in regions 160-218 and 743-854. Reportedly, almost half of the unique spike-specific TCRs recognized epitopes lying outside the regions that are mutated in the B.1.351 and B.1.1.7 variants. Only six or seven AZD1222 recipients were SARS-CoV-2 seropositive at baseline, limiting conclusions about previously exposed vaccinees.

Per the germline V gene, SGHRS is the CDR1 and YFSETQ is the CDR2. Trimming takes 1 base from V and 3 bases from J, and the germline ends sit 8 bases apart. The CDR3 spans 14 residues, from the cysteine through the phenylalanine. CDR3 DNA is the only sequence kept; it has 42 bases, read in frame from the first base. This sequence uses TRBV5-1 and TRBJ1-5, and possibly TRBD1, on 6 matching bases. Sequenced here: peripheral blood, sampled 28 days after the second AZD1222 dose. This clonotype originated in an adult who received the AZD1222 COVID-19 vaccine. CDR3 reads: CASSLTGINQPQHF. The nucleotide sequence reads as follows: TGCGCCAGCAGCTTGACAGGGATCAATCAGCCCCAGCATTTT.